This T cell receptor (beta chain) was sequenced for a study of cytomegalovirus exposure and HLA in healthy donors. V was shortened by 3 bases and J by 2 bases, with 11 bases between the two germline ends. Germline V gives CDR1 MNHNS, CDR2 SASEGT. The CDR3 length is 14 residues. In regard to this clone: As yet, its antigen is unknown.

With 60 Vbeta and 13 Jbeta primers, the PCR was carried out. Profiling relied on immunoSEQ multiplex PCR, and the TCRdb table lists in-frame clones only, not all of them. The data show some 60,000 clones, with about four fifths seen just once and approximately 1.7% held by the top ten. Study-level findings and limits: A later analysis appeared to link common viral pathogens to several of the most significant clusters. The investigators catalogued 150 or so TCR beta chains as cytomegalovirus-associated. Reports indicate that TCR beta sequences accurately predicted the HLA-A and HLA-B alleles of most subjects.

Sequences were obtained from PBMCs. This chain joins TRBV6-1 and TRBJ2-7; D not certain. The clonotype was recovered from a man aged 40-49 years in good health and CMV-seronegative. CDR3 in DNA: TGTGCCAGCAGTGACAACCTGCGGCCCTACGAGCAGTACTTC. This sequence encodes CASSDNLRPYEQYF.